Listed here are 15 T cell receptor beta chains from one sample, sequenced in a study of cytomegalovirus exposure and HLA in healthy donors. PCR used 60 Vbeta primers and 13 Jbeta primers. Data came from immunoSEQ multiplex PCR; TCRdb stores just in-frame clones and leaves some out. Found here are fewer than 150,000 clones, 80% of them singletons; the top ten hold roughly 2.2%. Specimen: PBMCs. Receptor source: a man younger than 40 in good health and CMV-seronegative.

This clone has more than one count but fewer than ten. V is TRBV6-6 and J is TRBJ1-5; D uncertain. Trimming took off 4 bases at V and 4 bases at J, with 8 bases between the two ends. In germline, CDR1 is MNHNY, CDR2 SVGAGI (reference sequence). The length of the CDR3 is 13 residues. The CDR3 region is CASSSTPNQPQHF. The CDR3 DNA is TGTGCCAGCAGTTCGACACCGAATCAGCCCCAGCATTTT.

The chain combines TRBV25-1 with TRBJ1-1; a weak D match, TRBD1 (5 bases). Trimming took 1 base from V and 1 from J, leaving 10 bases between them. Germline-derived CDR1 and CDR2 are MGHDK and SYGVNS. The CDR3 covers 15 residues. CDR3 region: CASSELEGPNTEAFF. The CDR3 coding sequence is TGTGCCAGCAGTGAATTGGAGGGACCGAACACTGAAGCTTTCTTT. Based on the CDR3 plus reference TRBV25-1 and TRBJ1-1, the full variable domain is EADIYQTPRYLVIGTGKKITLECSQTMGHDKMYWYQQDPGMELHLIHYSYGVNSTEKGDLSSESTVSRIRTEHFPLTLESARPSHTSQYLCASSELEGPNTEAFFGQGTRLTVV.

The chain uses TRBV29-1 and TRBJ1-2; 9 bases line up with TRBD1. The germline gives CDR1 SQVTM, CDR2 ANQGSEA. Unmatched junction bases numbered 5, after V lost 5 bases and J lost 4 bases. The CDR3 has 13 residues. As DNA, the CDR3 is TGCAGCGTTTACAGGGGGCAGGTCTATGGCTACACCTTC. It specifies CSVYRGQVYGYTF.

V gene TRBV5-1 combines with J gene TRBJ2-1, with 7 bases aligning to TRBD2. This CDR3 contains 15 residues. Trimming took 3 bases from V and 2 from J; bases not matched to a gene: 5. The V gene's germline CDR1 is SGHRS and CDR2 YFSETQ. In DNA, the CDR3 is TGCGCCAGCAGCTACACCGGGACTACCTACAATGAGCAGTTCTTC. It yields the protein CASSYTGTTYNEQFF.

J is TRBJ2-6 and V is TRBV18, with TRBD1 identical over 7 bases. Germline V gene data show CDR1 as KGHSH and CDR2 as LQKENI. Trimming cost V 1 base and J 8 bases; bases outside gene matches: 5. The CDR3 totals 15 residues. CDR3 region: CASSPQSGGTNVLTF. The DNA for the CDR3 is TGTGCCAGCTCACCACAGTCAGGGGGAACCAACGTCCTGACTTTC.

The gene calls are TRBV13 and TRBJ1-2; D is perhaps TRBD1 (6 bases). Looked up from germline, CDR1 is PRHDT and CDR2 is FYEKMQ (reference sequence). The CDR3 runs to 16 residues. Trimming stripped 0 bases from V and 7 bases from J, with 18 bases between. CDR3 coding DNA: TGTGCCAGCAGCTTAGGCCCCGGGGACATCAGCCTTGGCTACACCTTC. This translates into CASSLGPGDISLGYTF.

This rearrangement joins TRBV4-1 to TRBJ2-5; 8 bases fit TRBD2. Germline assignment: CDR1 MGHRA and CDR2 YSYEKL. CDR3 size: 15 residues. Trimming removed 4 bases from V and 5 bases from J; junction bases left unmatched: 9. The CDR3 reads CASSPSGRGSETQYF. The CDR3 bases are TGCGCCAGCAGCCCGAGCGGGAGAGGGTCGGAGACCCAGTACTTC.

In its sample, this clone was seen once. The V call is TRBV15, the J call TRBJ1-2; weak D call: TRBD1 (6 bases). The germline V gene encodes CDR1 LNHNV and CDR2 YYDKDF (reference sequence). Trimming removed 1 base from V and 4 bases from J, with 13 bases in between. CDR3 length: 15 residues. The CDR3 nucleotides are TGTGCCACCAGCAGAGGGGGGGGCGGGCCCTATGGCTACACCTTC. This encodes CATSRGGGGPYGYTF.

This clone was detected only once. The J gene is TRBJ2-3, the V gene TRBV5-1; D not resolved. CDR3 length: 14 amino acids. Germline CDR1 and CDR2: SGHRS and YFSETQ. Trimming removed 2 bases from V and 2 bases from J, with 9 bases in between. The DNA for the CDR3 is TGCGCCAGCAGCTTCCGGTTCCTCACAGATACGCAGTATTTT. Translation: CASSFRFLTDTQYF.

V is TRBV5-6 and J is TRBJ2-1; 14 bases map to TRBD2. This CDR3 is built from 16 residues. The germline V gene encodes CDR1 SGHDT and CDR2 YYEEEE. V shed 0 bases, J shed 9 bases, and the junction held 5 bases outside the gene matches. For the CDR3, the DNA is TGTGCCAGCAGCTTGGCGGGACTAGCGGGAGCGGTTGAGCAGTTCTTC. Translation: CASSLAGLAGAVEQFF.

The chain is built from TRBV6-5 and TRBJ1-2; 8 bases map to TRBD1. The CDR3 contains 15 residues. Germline CDR1 and CDR2: MNHEY and SVGAGI. Trimming at V came to 0 bases and at J to 7 bases, leaving 7 bases not matched to a gene. The CDR3 sequence: CASSYSRTGLVGYTF. The CDR3 bases are TGTGCCAGCAGTTACTCGAGGACAGGGCTTGTTGGCTACACCTTC.

The chain has TRBV11-2 and TRBJ1-1, with TRBD1 matching over 8 bases. This CDR3 region has 14 residues. Germline V gene sequence: CDR1 SGHAT, CDR2 FQNNGV. Trimming at V came to 3 bases and at J to 3 bases, leaving 3 bases not matched to a gene. Here the CDR3 reads CASSFTGGDTEAFF. The DNA for the CDR3 is TGTGCCAGCAGCTTTACAGGGGGGGACACTGAAGCTTTCTTT.

The chain has TRBV5-1 and TRBJ2-7; 7 bases align to TRBD2. The germline V gene has CDR1 SGHRS and CDR2 YFSETQ. The CDR3 spans 15 residues. After removal of 0 bases from V and 0 bases from J, the junction contained 3 bases not matched to a gene. DNA of the CDR3: TGCGCCAGCAGCTTGGAAGCGGGGAACTCCTACGAGCAGTACTTC. Amino acid sequence: CASSLEAGNSYEQYF.

V gene TRBV14 combines with J gene TRBJ2-3; 8 nucleotides line up with TRBD1. The length of the CDR3 is 18 residues. The J segment lost 4 bases and the V segment lost 1 base, leaving 13 bases of the junction unmatched. The germline V gene has CDR1 SGHDN and CDR2 FVKESK. Here the CDR3 DNA reads TGTGCCAGCAGCCAAGCAGGGCAGGGGGCGAAGGGCCCAGATACGCAGTATTTT. It is translated as CASSQAGQGAKGPDTQYF.

This rearrangement joins TRBV6-1 to TRBJ2-7, with D perhaps TRBD2 (6 bases). Germline CDR1 is MNHNS and CDR2 is SASEGT. V dropped 0 bases and J dropped 12 bases, with 24 bases sitting between them. This CDR3 has 16 amino acids. CDR3 in amino acids: CASSEAPTGYPSERYF. Written as DNA, the CDR3 is TGTGCCAGCAGTGAAGCTCCGACGGGCTACCCTAGCGAACGGTACTTC.